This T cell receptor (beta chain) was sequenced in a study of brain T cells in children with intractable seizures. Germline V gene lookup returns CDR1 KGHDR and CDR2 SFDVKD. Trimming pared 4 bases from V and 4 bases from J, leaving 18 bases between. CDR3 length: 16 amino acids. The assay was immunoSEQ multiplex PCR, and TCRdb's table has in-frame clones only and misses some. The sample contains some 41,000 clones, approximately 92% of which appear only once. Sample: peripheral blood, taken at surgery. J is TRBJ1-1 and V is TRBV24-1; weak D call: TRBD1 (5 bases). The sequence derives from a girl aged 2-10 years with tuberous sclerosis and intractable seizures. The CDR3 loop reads CATSDPRDSQGTEAFF. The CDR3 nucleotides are TGTGCCACCAGTGACCCTCGCGACAGTCAGGGCACTGAAGCTTTCTTT.